The rows below give T cell receptor beta chains drawn from one sample of a study of low-dose radiotherapy and immunotherapy resistance in tumors. In TCRdb, the reads were re-called with MiXCR into one record per CDR3 protein. Among tens of thousands of distinct CDR3 sequences listed, 20% to 25% were seen once. This sample comprised PBMCs, obtained after low-dose radiotherapy plus immunotherapy. Receptor source: a female donor with ovarian cancer. Each CDR3 is given with its conserved first and last residue. Fields, in order: V gene, clone size, J gene, D gene, CDR3 DNA, CDR3 protein. A D gene is named only where the DNA matches it firmly. Where a row states a size, it is once, few, many or the class of an expanded clone; other rows omit it.

TRBV29-1	many	TRBJ1-1	NA	TGCAGCTACAGGGCAGTGAACACTGAAGCTTTCTTT	CSYRAVNTEAFF
TRBV29-1	many	TRBJ2-1	NA	TGCAGCGTGGCCGCCCTGGGCCTGTCCTACAATGAGCAGTTCTTC	CSVAALGLSYNEQFF
TRBV19	many	TRBJ2-3	NA	TGTGCCAGTAGTCCGGGACATATCAACTCCGATACGCAGTATTTT	CASSPGHINSDTQYF
TRBV19	many	TRBJ2-3	NA	TGTGCCAGTAGTGACCTGACGGGAACAGATACGCAGTATTTT	CASSDLTGTDTQYF
TRBV12-3/TRBV12-4	many	TRBJ2-1	TRBD2	TGTGCCAGCACCAACGTGGGACTAGCGGGGGGCGGTTCCTACAATGAGCAGTTCTTC	CASTNVGLAGGGSYNEQFF
TRBV2	NA	TRBJ1-3	NA	TGTGCCACCTCGGAGGGGGATGGAAACACCATATATTTT	CATSEGDGNTIYF
TRBV28	many	TRBJ1-3	TRBD1	TGTGCCAGCAGCCTTTTCGCCCTTTCATCAGGGGGGGGAAACACCATATATTTT	CASSLFALSSGGGNTIYF
TRBV13	many	TRBJ2-7	NA	TGTGCCAGCAGCTTACAGGGGGGATACGAGCAGTACTTC	CASSLQGGYEQYF
TRBV20-1	many	TRBJ1-5	NA	TGCAGTGCAACCCCTAGGGGGAACAATCAGCCCCAGCATTTT	CSATPRGNNQPQHF
TRBV4-2	many	TRBJ2-1	NA	TGTGCCAGCAGCCAGGAAATTACAGGGAACAATGAGCAGTTCTTC	CASSQEITGNNEQFF
TRBV7-3	many	TRBJ2-1	TRBD2	TGTGCCAGCAGCGCCAGCGGGAGAGGGTACAATGAGCAGTTCTTC	CASSASGRGYNEQFF